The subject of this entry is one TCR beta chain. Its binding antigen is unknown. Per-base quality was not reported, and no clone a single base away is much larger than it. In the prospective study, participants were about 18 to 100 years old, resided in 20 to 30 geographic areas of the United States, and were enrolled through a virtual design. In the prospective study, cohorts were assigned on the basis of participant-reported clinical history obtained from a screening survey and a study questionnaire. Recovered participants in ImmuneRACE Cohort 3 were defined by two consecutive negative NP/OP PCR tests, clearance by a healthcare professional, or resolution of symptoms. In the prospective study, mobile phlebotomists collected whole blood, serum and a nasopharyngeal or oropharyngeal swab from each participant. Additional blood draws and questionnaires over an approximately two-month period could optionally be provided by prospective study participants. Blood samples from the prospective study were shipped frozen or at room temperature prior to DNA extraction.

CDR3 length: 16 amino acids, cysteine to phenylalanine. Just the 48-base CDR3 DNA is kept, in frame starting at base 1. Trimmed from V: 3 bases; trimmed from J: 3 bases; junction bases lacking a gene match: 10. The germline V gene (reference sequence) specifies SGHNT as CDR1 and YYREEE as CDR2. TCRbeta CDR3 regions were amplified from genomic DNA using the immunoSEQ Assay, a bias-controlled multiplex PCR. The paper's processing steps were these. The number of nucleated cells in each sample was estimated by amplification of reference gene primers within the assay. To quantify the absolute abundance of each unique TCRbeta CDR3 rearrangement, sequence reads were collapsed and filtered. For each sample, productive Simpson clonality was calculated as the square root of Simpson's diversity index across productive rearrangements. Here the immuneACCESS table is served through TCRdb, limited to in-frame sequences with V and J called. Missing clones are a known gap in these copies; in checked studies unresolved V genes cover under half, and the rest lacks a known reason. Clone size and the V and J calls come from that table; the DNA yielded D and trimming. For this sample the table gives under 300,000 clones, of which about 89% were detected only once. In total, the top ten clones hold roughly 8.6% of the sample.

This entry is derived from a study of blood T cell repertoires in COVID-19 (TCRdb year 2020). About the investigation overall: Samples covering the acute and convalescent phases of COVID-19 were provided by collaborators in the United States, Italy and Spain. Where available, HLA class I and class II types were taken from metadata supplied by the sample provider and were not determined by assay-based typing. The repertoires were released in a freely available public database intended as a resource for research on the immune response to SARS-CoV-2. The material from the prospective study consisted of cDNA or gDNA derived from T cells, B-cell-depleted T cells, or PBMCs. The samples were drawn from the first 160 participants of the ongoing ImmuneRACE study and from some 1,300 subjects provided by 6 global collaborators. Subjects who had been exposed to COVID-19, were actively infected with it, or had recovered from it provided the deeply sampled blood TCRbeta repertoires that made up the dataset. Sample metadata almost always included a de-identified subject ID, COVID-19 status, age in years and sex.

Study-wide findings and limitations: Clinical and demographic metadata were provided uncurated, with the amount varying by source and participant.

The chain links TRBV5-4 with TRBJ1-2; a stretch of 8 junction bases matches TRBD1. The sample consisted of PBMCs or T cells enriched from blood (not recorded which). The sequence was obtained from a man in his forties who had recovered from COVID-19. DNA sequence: TGTGCCAGCAGCTCGCTACAGGGGGACCCCTACTATGGCTACACCTTC. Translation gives CASSSLQGDPYYGYTF. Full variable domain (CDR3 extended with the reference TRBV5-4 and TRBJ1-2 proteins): ETGVTQSPTHLIKTRGQQVTLRCSSQSGHNTVSWYQQALGQGPQFIFQYYREEENGRGNFPPRFSGLQFPNYSSELNVNALELDDSALYLCASSSLQGDPYYGYTFGSGTRLTVV.